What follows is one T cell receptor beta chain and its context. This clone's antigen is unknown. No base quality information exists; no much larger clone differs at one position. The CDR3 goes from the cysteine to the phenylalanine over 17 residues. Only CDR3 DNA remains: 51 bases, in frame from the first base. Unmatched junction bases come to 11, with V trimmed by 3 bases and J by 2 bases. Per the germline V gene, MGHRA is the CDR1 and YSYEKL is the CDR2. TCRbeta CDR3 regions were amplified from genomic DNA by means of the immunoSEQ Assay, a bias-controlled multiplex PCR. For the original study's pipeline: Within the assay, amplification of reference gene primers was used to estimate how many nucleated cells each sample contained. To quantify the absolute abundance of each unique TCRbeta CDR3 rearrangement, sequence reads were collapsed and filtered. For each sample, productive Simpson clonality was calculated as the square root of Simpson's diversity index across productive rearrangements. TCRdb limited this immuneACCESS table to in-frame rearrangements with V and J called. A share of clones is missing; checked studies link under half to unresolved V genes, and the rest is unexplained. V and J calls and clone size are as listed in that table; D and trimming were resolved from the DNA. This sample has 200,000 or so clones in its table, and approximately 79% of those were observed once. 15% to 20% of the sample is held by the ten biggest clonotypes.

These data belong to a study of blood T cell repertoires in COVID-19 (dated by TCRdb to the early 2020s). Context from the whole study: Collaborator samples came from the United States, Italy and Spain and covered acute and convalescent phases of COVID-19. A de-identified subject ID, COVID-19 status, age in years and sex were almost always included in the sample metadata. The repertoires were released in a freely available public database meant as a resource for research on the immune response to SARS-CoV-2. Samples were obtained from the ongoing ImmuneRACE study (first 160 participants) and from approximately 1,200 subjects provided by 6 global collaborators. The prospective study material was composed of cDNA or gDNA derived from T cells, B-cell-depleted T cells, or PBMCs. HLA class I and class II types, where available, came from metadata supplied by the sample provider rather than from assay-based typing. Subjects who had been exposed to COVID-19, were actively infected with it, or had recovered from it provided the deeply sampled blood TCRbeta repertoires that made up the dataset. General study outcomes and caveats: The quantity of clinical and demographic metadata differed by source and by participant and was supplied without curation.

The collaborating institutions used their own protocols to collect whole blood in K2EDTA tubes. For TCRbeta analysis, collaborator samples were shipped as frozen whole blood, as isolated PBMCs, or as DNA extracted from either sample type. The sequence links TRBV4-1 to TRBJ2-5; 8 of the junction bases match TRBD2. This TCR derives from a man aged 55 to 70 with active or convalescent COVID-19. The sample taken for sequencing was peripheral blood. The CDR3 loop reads CASSQRSGTSLQETQYF. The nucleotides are TGCGCCAGCAGCCAGAGATCCGGGACTAGTTTACAAGAGACCCAGTACTTC.